This TCR beta chain was sequenced during a study of blood T cell repertoires in COVID-19. On the study more broadly: Acute and convalescent COVID-19 specimens originated in the United States, Italy and Spain. PBMCs, B-cell-depleted T cells, or T cells were the source of the cDNA or gDNA that made up the material.

V lost 5 bases and J lost 3; bases outside the gene matches: 7. This CDR3 has 14 amino acids. Germline lookup yields CDR1 SGHTA and CDR2 FQGNSA. Profiled with immunoSEQ multiplex PCR; TCRdb holds only in-frame clones, not every one. The sample includes roughly 220,000 clones, 86% seen only once; the top ten take about 2%. The genes are TRBV7-2 and TRBJ2-7; TRBD1 aligns across 7 bases. This clonotype originated in a man aged 25-45 years who had recovered from COVID-19. The sample was peripheral blood. The CDR3 sequence: CASSVAQGIYEQYF. The DNA of the CDR3 is TGTGCCAGCAGCGTGGCACAGGGGATCTACGAGCAGTACTTC.